Below, 7 T cell receptor beta chains from the same sample are listed, as sequenced in a study of blood T cell repertoires in COVID-19. Libraries were prepared by immunoSEQ multiplex PCR; TCRdb keeps only in-frame clonotypes and omits some of them. Of about 180,000 clones listed, 84% were seen once; the top ten hold approximately 16%. Source material: PBMCs or T cells enriched from blood (not recorded which). Receptors were obtained from a man aged 50 to 60 who had recovered from COVID-19.

The J gene is TRBJ2-6, the V gene TRBV28; 7 positions match TRBD2. With 3 bases clipped from V and 0 bases from J, the junction kept 5 bases outside the gene matches. The CDR3 loop spans 17 amino acids. Germline values: CDR1 MDHEN, CDR2 SYDVKM. This chain's CDR3 is CASSFSGALSGANVLTF. The DNA of the CDR3 is TGTGCCAGCAGTTTCAGCGGGGCCCTCTCTGGGGCCAACGTCCTGACTTTC.

This sequence joins TRBV30 and TRBJ2-3; 13 bases align to TRBD2. Looked up from germline, CDR1 is GTSNPN and CDR2 is SVGIG (reference sequence). The CDR3 has 15 amino acids. The J segment lost 5 bases and the V segment lost 4 bases, leaving 6 bases of the junction unmatched. CDR3 loop: CAWTPGTSGIDTQYF. In DNA form, the CDR3 reads TGTGCCTGGACTCCGGGGACTAGCGGGATAGATACGCAGTATTTT.

The table lists this clone with a few counts. The DNA for the CDR3 is TGTGCCAGCAGCCCCTCGGGGGGGCCCCTCAGCTCCCTCCACTTT. Protein: CASSPSGGPLSSLHF. V is TRBV3-1 (or the pseudogene TRBV3-2) and J is TRBJ1-6, with D maybe TRBD1 (6 bases). V shed 4 bases and J shed 14 bases, with 21 bases lying between them. Germline CDR1 reads LGHDT; CDR2 reads YNNKEL (reference sequence). This CDR3 has 15 amino acids.

V usage is TRBV6-1 and J usage is TRBJ1-5; 10 bases align to TRBD1. Germline assignment: CDR1 MNHNS and CDR2 SASEGT. Trimming at V came to 0 bases and at J to 6 bases, leaving 8 bases not matched to a gene. This CDR3 contains 17 residues. This chain's CDR3 is CASSEAVLTGGGQPQHF. CDR3 in DNA: TGTGCCAGCAGTGAAGCTGTGTTGACAGGGGGCGGTCAGCCCCAGCATTTT.

This clone appeared a single time. This chain uses TRBV29-1 with TRBJ1-1, with D hard to call. The CDR3 is made up of 13 amino acids. Germline V gives CDR1 SQVTM, CDR2 ANQGSEA. The CDR3 here is CSSSTSPQTEAFF. CDR3 nucleotide sequence: TGCAGTTCGTCAACCTCACCGCAGACTGAAGCTTTCTTT.

This clone has only a few counts. J is TRBJ1-2 and V is TRBV29-1; D remains unclear. This CDR3 has 13 amino acids. V shed 3 bases and J shed 6 bases, with 14 bases lying between them. Germline CDR1 and CDR2: SQVTM and ANQGSEA. The CDR3 loop reads CSVEGEYFDGYTF. CDR3 sequence (DNA): TGCAGCGTTGAGGGAGAATACTTCGATGGCTACACCTTC.

The chain recombines TRBV3-1 (or the pseudogene TRBV3-2) with TRBJ1-4; D call uncertain. Trimming shortened V by 1 base and J by 12 bases, and 12 bases separated the two germline ends. The CDR3 runs 13 residues. Germline loops: CDR1 LGHDT, CDR2 YNNKEL (reference sequence). CDR3: CASSQGASMELFF. DNA of the CDR3: TGTGCCAGCAGCCAAGGGGCCAGTATGGAACTGTTTTTT.